This entry concerns a single TCR beta chain. The antigen is undetermined. Trimming took off 4 bases at V and 0 bases at J, with 11 bases between the two ends. This CDR3 has 16 residues. CDR1 and CDR2 from the germline V gene are SGDLS and YYNGEE. This entry belongs to a study of CD8+ T cells in alopecia areata. Study results and limitations: While tofacitinib was given, many expanded lesional clones persisted in scalp and blood. Higher clonality and more expanded CD8+ clones appeared in lesional than normal scalp.

Stated treatment: oral pan-JAK inhibitor, 5-10 mg twice daily. cDNA reverse transcribed from extracted RNA served as the sequencing template. Assay: immunoSEQ multiplex PCR; the TCRdb copy retains only in-frame clones and omits some. The sample has 190,000 or so clones, around three fifths seen once. The sequencing used CD8+ T cells sorted from blood, collected at week 24, from a patient treated with tofacitinib. This clonotype originated in a human donor with alopecia areata. The gene calls are TRBV9 and TRBJ1-6; D is unresolved. The CDR3 DNA reads TGTGCCAGCAGCAAAACGGTTAGCTCCTATAATTCACCCCTCCACTTT. This translates into CASSKTVSSYNSPLHF.